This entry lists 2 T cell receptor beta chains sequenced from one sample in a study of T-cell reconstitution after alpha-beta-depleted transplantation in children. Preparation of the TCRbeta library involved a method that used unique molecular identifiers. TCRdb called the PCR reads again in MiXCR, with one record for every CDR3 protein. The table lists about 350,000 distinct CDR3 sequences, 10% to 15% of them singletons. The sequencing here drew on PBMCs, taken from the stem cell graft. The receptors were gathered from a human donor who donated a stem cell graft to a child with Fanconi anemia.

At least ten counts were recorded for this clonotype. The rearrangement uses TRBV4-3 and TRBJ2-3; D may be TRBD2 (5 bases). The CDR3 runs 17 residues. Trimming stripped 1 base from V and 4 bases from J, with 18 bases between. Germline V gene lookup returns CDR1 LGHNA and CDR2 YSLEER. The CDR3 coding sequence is TGCGCCAGCAGCCAAGGAATCGCACTAGTGGGCGCAGATACGCAGTATTTT. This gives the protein CASSQGIALVGADTQYF.

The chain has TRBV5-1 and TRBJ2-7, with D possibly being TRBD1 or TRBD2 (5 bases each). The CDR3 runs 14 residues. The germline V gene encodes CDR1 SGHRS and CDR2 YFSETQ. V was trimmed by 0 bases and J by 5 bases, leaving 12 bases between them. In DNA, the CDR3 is TGCGCCAGCAGCTTGGAGGGACCCTTGGACGAGCAGTACTTC. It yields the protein CASSLEGPLDEQYF.